The 27 T cell receptor beta chains below come from one sample, sequenced in a study of blood T cell repertoires in COVID-19. TCRdb's table, derived via immunoSEQ multiplex PCR, lists solely in-frame clones and lacks some. The table lists around 100,000 clones, about 90% of them singletons. The specimen was peripheral blood. These receptors were obtained from a man aged 50 to 59 with COVID-19, enrolled during active disease.

This clone was counted once. The chain links TRBV9 to TRBJ1-1; D might be TRBD1 (5 bases). The CDR3 has 13 amino acids. V was trimmed by 1 base and J by 4 bases, leaving 8 bases between them. Germline V CDR1 and CDR2: SGDLS, YYNGEE. CDR3 sequence reads: CASSVSGVTEAFF. DNA of the CDR3: TGTGCCAGCAGCGTATCGGGGGTCACTGAAGCTTTCTTT.

V usage is TRBV6-5 and J usage is TRBJ1-6; 7 nucleotides match TRBD1. This CDR3 has 14 residues. Germline V CDR1 and CDR2: MNHEY, SVGAGI. Trimming cost V 6 bases and J 9 bases; bases outside gene matches: 8. Here the CDR3 reads CASSRDSKGSPLHF. CDR3 bases: TGTGCCAGCAGCAGGGACAGCAAGGGTTCACCCCTCCACTTT.

The chain links TRBV7-9 to TRBJ2-1; D is unclear. Deletions cut 3 bases from V and 3 bases from J, with 12 bases between. This CDR3 contains 15 residues. The germline V gene encodes CDR1 SEHNR and CDR2 FQNEAQ (reference sequence). The CDR3 DNA reads TGTGCCAGCAGCTTCCCTGGGCAGGACTACAATGAGCAGTTCTTC. It specifies CASSFPGQDYNEQFF.

This chain connects TRBV10-3 to TRBJ2-5; D uncertain. CDR1 and CDR2 from the germline V gene are ENHRY and SYGVKD. V shed 0 bases and J shed 5 bases, with 13 bases lying between them. The CDR3 is 15 residues long. The CDR3 is CAISESKMRGETQYF. The CDR3 DNA reads TGTGCCATCAGTGAGTCGAAAATGCGAGGCGAGACCCAGTACTTC.

This chain links TRBV27 with TRBJ1-6; 7 nucleotides line up with TRBD1. Germline V gene lookup returns CDR1 MNHEY and CDR2 SMNVEV (reference sequence). CDR3 size: 14 residues. With 4 bases clipped from V and 8 bases from J, the junction kept 5 bases outside the gene matches. CDR3 nucleotides: TGTGCCAGCAGTTCGACAGGGAGCGATTCACCCCTCCACTTT. The encoded protein is CASSSTGSDSPLHF.

V and J are TRBV14 and TRBJ2-2, with D uncertain. V dropped 6 bases and J dropped 2 bases, with 10 bases sitting between them. The CDR3 has 14 residues. Germline values: CDR1 SGHDN, CDR2 FVKESK. The CDR3 region has the DNA TGTGCCAGCAGTTACAGACCCAACACCGGGGAGCTGTTTTTT. This translates into CASSYRPNTGELFF.

V is TRBV7-9 and J is TRBJ1-6; 7 positions agree with TRBD1. The CDR3 is 13 residues long. V trimming: 10 bases; J trimming: 4 bases; junction bases outside the gene matches: 4. Germline-derived CDR1 and CDR2 are SEHNR and FQNEAQ (reference sequence). As DNA, the CDR3 is TGTGCCACCGACAGGGAGTATAATTCACCCCTCCACTTT. As protein: CATDREYNSPLHF.

CDR3 in amino acids: CASSPPLAGAETQYF. In DNA form, the CDR3 reads TGTGCCAGCAGCCCCCCACTAGCGGGGGCAGAGACCCAGTACTTC. The chain has TRBV7-9 and TRBJ2-5; 11 bases agree with TRBD2. Germline loops: CDR1 SEHNR, CDR2 FQNEAQ (reference sequence). V lost 5 bases to trimming and J lost 4 bases; unmatched junction nucleotides: 6. The CDR3 is made up of 15 amino acids.

This clone was detected a few times. V is TRBV11-1 and J is TRBJ2-3, with 11 bases matching TRBD2. J was trimmed by 4 bases and V by 0 bases; bases with no gene match: 6. From germline, CDR1 is SGHAT and CDR2 FQDESV (reference sequence). This CDR3 contains 17 residues. The CDR3 bases are TGTGCCAGCAGCTTAGCTTTTACTAGCGGGGGCGCAGATACGCAGTATTTT. Translating it yields CASSLAFTSGGADTQYF. Complete variable domain (other parts from reference TRBV11-1 and TRBJ2-3): EAEVAQSPRYKITEKSQAVAFWCDPISGHATLYWYRQILGQGPELLVQFQDESVVDDSQLPKDRFSAERLKGVDSTLKIQPAELGDSAMYLCASSLAFTSGGADTQYFGPGTRLTVL.

The chain employs TRBV7-2 and TRBJ1-6; TRBD1 is a possible D gene (6 bases). Trimming left V 5 bases short and J 10 bases short, with 15 bases between. The CDR3 consists of 14 residues. The germline gives CDR1 SGHTA, CDR2 FQGNSA. This CDR3 reads CASSNSGVGSPLHF. The CDR3 region has the DNA TGTGCCAGCAGCAATTCAGGGGTGGGATCACCCCTCCACTTT.

V gene TRBV6-5 combines with J gene TRBJ1-1; D is possibly TRBD1 (5 bases). Germline CDR1 reads MNHEY; CDR2 reads SVGAGI. V was shortened by 2 bases and J by 0 bases, with 13 bases between the two germline ends. This CDR3 is built from 16 residues. For the CDR3, the DNA is TGTGCCAGCAGTTACGACGGGGGAGTTATGAACACTGAAGCTTTCTTT. It yields the protein CASSYDGGVMNTEAFF.

V and J are TRBV28 and TRBJ2-1, with D perhaps matching TRBD1 (6 bases). The CDR3 sequence is 15 residues long. Trimming stripped 3 bases from V and 3 bases from J, with 12 bases between. Looked up from germline, CDR1 is MDHEN and CDR2 is SYDVKM. This CDR3 reads CASSFWTDLYNEQFF. CDR3 DNA: TGTGCCAGCAGTTTTTGGACAGACCTCTACAATGAGCAGTTCTTC.

This clone was counted once. The chain recombines TRBV28 with TRBJ1-4; D remains unclear. V was pared by 6 bases and J by 8 bases, with 10 bases between. In germline, CDR1 is MDHEN, CDR2 SYDVKM. The CDR3 is made up of 12 amino acids. CDR3 amino acids: CASSRGLEKLFF. The CDR3 DNA is TGTGCCAGCAGCAGAGGTCTCGAAAAACTGTTTTTT.

In this sample, this clone turned up once. The J gene is TRBJ1-5, the V gene TRBV28, with 7 bases matching TRBD1. V lost 5 bases to trimming and J lost 0 bases; unmatched junction nucleotides: 1. From germline, CDR1 is MDHEN and CDR2 SYDVKM. The CDR3 contains 14 residues. CDR3 loop: CASSQGGSNQPQHF. The DNA for the CDR3 is TGTGCCAGCAGTCAGGGGGGTAGCAATCAGCCCCAGCATTTT. Full variable domain (outside the CDR3, taken from reference TRBV28 and TRBJ1-5): DVKVTQSSRYLVKRTGEKVFLECVQDMDHENMFWYRQDPGLGLRLIYFSYDVKMKEKGDIPEGYSVSREKKERFSLILESASTNQTSMYLCASSQGGSNQPQHFGDGTRLSIL.

This clone is a singleton in its sample. The chain recombines TRBV18 with TRBJ1-1, with TRBD1 identical over 8 bases. V trimming: 2 bases; J trimming: 2 bases; junction bases outside the gene matches: 4. Germline lookup yields CDR1 KGHSH and CDR2 LQKENI. The CDR3 extends over 15 amino acids. This CDR3 reads CASSPMTGANTEAFF. The CDR3 bases are TGTGCCAGCTCACCAATGACAGGGGCAAACACTGAAGCTTTCTTT.

V gene TRBV18 combines with J gene TRBJ1-4; D ambiguous. Germline V CDR1 and CDR2: KGHSH, LQKENI. Trimming took off 2 bases at V and 0 bases at J, with 13 bases between the two ends. The CDR3 extends over 17 amino acids. The CDR3 DNA is TGTGCCAGCTCACCATTGCCGGGAGTTGCAACTAATGAAAAACTGTTTTTT. It is translated as CASSPLPGVATNEKLFF.

The rearrangement joins TRBV19 to TRBJ1-6; 9 bases match TRBD1. The junction had 5 bases not matched to a gene; V was cut back by 5 bases and J by 0 bases. In germline, CDR1 is LNHDA, CDR2 SQIVND (reference sequence). The CDR3 length is 17 residues. The CDR3 loop reads CASSAQQGASYNSPLHF. For the CDR3, the DNA is TGTGCCAGTAGTGCACAACAGGGGGCCTCCTATAATTCACCCCTCCACTTT.

This chain joins TRBV30 and TRBJ2-7, with D hard to call. The CDR3 is made up of 13 amino acids. Germline values: CDR1 GTSNPN, CDR2 SVGIG (reference sequence). V dropped 2 bases and J dropped 0 bases, with 8 bases sitting between them. The CDR3 nucleotides are TGTGCCTGGAGTACCCCAGGCTCCTACGAGCAGTACTTC. It encodes CAWSTPGSYEQYF.

The V gene is TRBV30, the J gene TRBJ1-6; D is perhaps TRBD1 (6 bases). From germline, CDR1 is GTSNPN and CDR2 SVGIG (reference sequence). CDR3 length equals 15 residues. Trimming took 2 bases from V and 10 from J, leaving 18 bases between them. This CDR3 reads CAWSRNRVGASPLHF. The CDR3 nucleotides are TGTGCCTGGAGTCGAAACAGGGTCGGGGCGTCACCCCTCCACTTT.

The chain couples TRBV4-3 to TRBJ2-5; D is perhaps TRBD2 (7 bases). V was cut by 0 bases and J by 5 bases, with 22 bases left in between. Germline lookup yields CDR1 LGHNA and CDR2 YSLEER. This CDR3 comprises 18 residues. CDR3 loop: CASSQERPVAGGQETQYF. CDR3 sequence (DNA): TGCGCCAGCAGCCAAGAGCGGCCGGTAGCCGGGGGGCAGGAGACCCAGTACTTC.

This chain connects TRBV2 to TRBJ1-2; 9 positions agree with TRBD1. V lost 5 bases and J lost 3; bases outside the gene matches: 4. This CDR3 has 14 amino acids. Looked up from germline, CDR1 is SNHLY and CDR2 is FYNNEI. CDR3 in amino acids: CASSSRTGDYGYTF. The CDR3 region has the DNA TGTGCCAGCAGTTCTCGGACAGGGGACTATGGCTACACCTTC.

This rearrangement joins TRBV15 to TRBJ1-2, with 7 bases identical to TRBD1. CDR3 length: 15 residues. From germline, CDR1 is LNHNV and CDR2 YYDKDF (reference sequence). V was clipped by 5 bases and J by 1 base; unmatched bases: 7. CDR3 DNA: TGTGCCACCAGCGGGAACAGGGGTCTTAACTATGGCTACACCTTC. It yields the protein CATSGNRGLNYGYTF.

The CDR3: CSVESLDNYGYTF. The DNA for the CDR3 is TGCAGCGTTGAATCCCTAGATAACTATGGCTACACCTTC. The V and J genes are TRBV29-1 and TRBJ1-2; no clear D. The CDR3 has 13 residues. Looked up from germline, CDR1 is SQVTM and CDR2 is ANQGSEA. V was clipped by 2 bases and J by 1 base, with 8 bases between them.

The count of this clone is one. This chain links TRBV5-4 with TRBJ1-6; 9 nucleotides align to TRBD1. Germline trimming cut 4 bases from V and 7 bases from J; bases unmatched to any gene: 3. The CDR3 loop spans 14 amino acids. Per germline, CDR1 SGHNT and CDR2 YYREEE (reference sequence). The DNA of the CDR3 is TGTGCCAGCAGCACCGGACAGGGGAATTCACCCCTCCACTTT. Its translation is CASSTGQGNSPLHF.

This chain joins TRBV10-3 and TRBJ1-2; weak D call: TRBD1 (5 bases). Trimming removed 4 bases from V and 4 bases from J, with 13 bases in between. Germline lookup yields CDR1 ENHRY and CDR2 SYGVKD. This CDR3 is built from 14 residues. The CDR3 region has the DNA TGTGCCATCAGTGCTGCCGGGGGAGTCTATGGCTACACCTTC. It translates to CAISAAGGVYGYTF.

V is TRBV28 and J is TRBJ2-7; 13 positions match TRBD2. The J segment lost 5 bases and the V segment lost 6 bases, leaving 4 bases of the junction unmatched. Germline assignment: CDR1 MDHEN and CDR2 SYDVKM. The CDR3 extends over 14 amino acids. The CDR3 region has the DNA TGTGCCAGCAGCCCTGGACTAGCGGGGGACGAGCAGTACTTC. This encodes CASSPGLAGDEQYF.

This clone turned up a few times. This sequence joins TRBV7-9 and TRBJ1-2; D gene ambiguous. Germline V CDR1 and CDR2: SEHNR, FQNEAQ (reference sequence). The CDR3 runs 13 residues. V was shortened by 5 bases and J by 4 bases, with 11 bases between the two germline ends. CDR3 region: CASSPTDPYGYTF. The CDR3 DNA is TGTGCCAGCAGCCCGACTGACCCCTATGGCTACACCTTC.